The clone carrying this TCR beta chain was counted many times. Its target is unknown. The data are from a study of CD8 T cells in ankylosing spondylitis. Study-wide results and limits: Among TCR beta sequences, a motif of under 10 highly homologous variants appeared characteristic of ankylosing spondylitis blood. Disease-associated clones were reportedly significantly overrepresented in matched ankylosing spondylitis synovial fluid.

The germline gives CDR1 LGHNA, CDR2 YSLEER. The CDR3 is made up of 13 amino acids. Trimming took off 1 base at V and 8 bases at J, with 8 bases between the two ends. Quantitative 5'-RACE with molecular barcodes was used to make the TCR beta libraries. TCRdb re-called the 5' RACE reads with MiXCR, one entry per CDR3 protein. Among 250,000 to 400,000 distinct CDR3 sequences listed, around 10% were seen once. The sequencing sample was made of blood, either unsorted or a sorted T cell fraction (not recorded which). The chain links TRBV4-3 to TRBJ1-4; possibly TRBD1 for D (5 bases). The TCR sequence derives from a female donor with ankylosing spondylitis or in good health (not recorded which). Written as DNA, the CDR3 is TGCGCCAGCAGCCAAGGGGAGGGGGAAAAACTGTTTTTT. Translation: CASSQGEGEKLFF.